The 9 T cell receptor beta chains reported below all come from one sample, sequenced in a study of blood T cells in healthy people across ages. The authors ran a second PCR of roughly 6 to 11 cycles using a sample-barcoded 5' primer and a J-beta primer mix. TCRdb redid the calling of the 5' RACE reads with MiXCR, one entry per CDR3 protein. The sample lists some 560,000 distinct CDR3 sequences, approximately 26% occurring once. These records were also assigned to another study, of T cells of mothers and their children.

Sequencing was carried out using blood. These receptors originate from a boy aged 2 to 9 in good health.

The chain has TRBV5-1 and TRBJ1-2; TRBD1 might be the D (6 bases). Germline CDR1 is SGHRS and CDR2 is YFSETQ. This CDR3 comprises 16 residues. V was trimmed by 4 bases and J by 4 bases, leaving 20 bases between them. The CDR3 sequence: CASSPGSGGYGYGYTF. The CDR3 bases are TGCGCCAGCAGCCCCGGATCGGGGGGCTATGGCTATGGCTACACCTTC.

The chain combines TRBV21-1 with TRBJ2-1; TRBD1, as called in the table, went unchecked against the DNA. TRBV21-1 is marked as a pseudogene. The CDR3 totals 16 residues. The CDR3 reads CASSQGNIPIHNEQFF. CDR3 nucleotides: TGTGCCAGCAGCCAGGGAAACATCCCAATACACAATGAGCAGTTCTTC.

J is TRBJ2-5 and V is TRBV2; TRBD1 agrees at 8 bases. The germline gives CDR1 SNHLY, CDR2 FYNNEI. V trimming: 4 bases; J trimming: 5 bases; junction bases outside the gene matches: 6. The CDR3 is made up of 14 amino acids. The CDR3 nucleotides read TGTGCCAGCAGTGCCCGCAGGGGGCATGAGACCCAGTACTTC. This encodes CASSARRGHETQYF.

The rearrangement links TRBV20-1 to TRBJ1-5; perhaps TRBD1 as D (6 bases). This CDR3 is 15 amino acids long. Germline-derived CDR1 and CDR2 are DFQATT and SNEGSKA (reference sequence). The V end lost 2 bases, the J end lost 0 bases, and 11 bases lay between the germline ends. The CDR3 nucleotides are TGCAGTGCTAGACGGGACACTAATAGCAATCAGCCCCAGCATTTT. This gives the protein CSARRDTNSNQPQHF.

This clonotype has a handful of counts. This chain uses TRBV5-1 with TRBJ2-3; D may be TRBD2 (6 bases). CDR3 length: 17 residues. Between the trimmed V and J ends, which lost 2 bases and 4 bases, there was a span of 20 bases. In germline, CDR1 is SGHRS, CDR2 YFSETQ. CDR3 sequence reads: CASSFHSPGLISDTQYF. In nucleotides, the CDR3 is TGCGCCAGCAGCTTCCACTCCCCGGGACTTATATCAGATACGCAGTATTTT.

This clonotype was counted ten times or more. This chain connects TRBV5-4 to TRBJ2-3; D might be TRBD1 (5 bases). V was trimmed by 5 bases and J by 5 bases, leaving 12 bases between them. The CDR3 totals 13 residues. Germline CDR1 SGHNT, CDR2 YYREEE (reference sequence). CDR3 protein: CASSLIGEDTQYF. CDR3 in DNA: TGTGCCAGCAGTCTGATAGGGGAAGATACGCAGTATTTT.

This clonotype was counted only a few times. The genes are TRBV19 and TRBJ1-5; 7 nucleotides agree with TRBD1. V gave up 6 bases and J gave up 2 bases; unmatched junction bases: 4. This CDR3 spans 14 amino acids. CDR1 is LNHDA and CDR2 is SQIVND in the germline V gene (reference sequence). The CDR3 DNA reads as TGTGCCAGTAGGGAGACAGGGCGCAATCAGCCCCAGCATTTT. Encoded protein: CASRETGRNQPQHF.

This clonotype has only a few counts. The chain recombines TRBV12-3 or TRBV12-4 with TRBJ1-1; D gene unclear. The CDR3 sequence is 14 residues long. V shed 4 bases and J shed 2 bases, with 11 bases lying between them. The CDR3 loop is CASSSRRLNTEAFF. CDR3 in DNA: TGTGCCAGCAGTTCCCGACGGTTAAACACTGAAGCTTTCTTT.

This rearrangement joins TRBV5-1 to TRBJ2-2; 8 nucleotides line up with TRBD1. The germline CDR1 and CDR2 sequences are SGHRS and YFSETQ. With V trimmed by 2 bases and J by 2 bases, 5 bases remained unmatched. This CDR3 spans 16 amino acids. For the CDR3, the DNA is TGCGCCAGCAGCTTTTTCACAGGGGGAAACACCGGGGAGCTGTTTTTT. As protein: CASSFFTGGNTGELFF.